This is a list of T cell receptor beta chains from one sample in a study of cytomegalovirus exposure and HLA in healthy donors. This table comes from immunoSEQ multiplex PCR, and its TCRdb copy is limited to in-frame clones, with some not included. The sample lists under 70,000 clones; just over 85% were seen once. Sequencing input: PBMCs. These receptors were taken from a woman aged 25 to 39 in good health and CMV-seronegative. The CDR3 runs from the conserved cysteine through the conserved F or W. Each record gives: clone size, J gene, V gene, D gene, CDR3 DNA, CDR3 protein. The D gene is left open where the match is weak. A row's size may be missing; if present it is once, few, many or a size class.

>.|TRBJ2-7|TRBV9|TRBD2
TGTGCCAGCAGCGTAAGTGGGACTAGCTCCTACGAGCAGTACTTC
CASSVSGTSSYEQYF
>.|TRBJ2-7|TRBV7-8|TRBD2
TGTGCCAGCAGCTTAGCTGAGACTAGCGTCTACGAGCAGTACTTC
CASSLAETSVYEQYF
>few|TRBJ2-4|TRBV6-1|.
TGTGCCAGCAGTGGGGCAGTCCTAGCCAAAAACATTCAGTACTTC
CASSGAVLAKNIQYF
>few|TRBJ1-1|TRBV10-1|TRBD1
TGCGCCAGCAGTGAGGGAGGGGGCGGAAGAACTTTCTTT
CASSEGGGGRTFF
>few|TRBJ1-3|TRBV7-8|TRBD1
TGTGCCAGCAGCTTAGCGGCAGGGGGAGACGGGAACACCATATATTTT
CASSLAAGGDGNTIYF
>.|TRBJ2-1|TRBV18|.
TGTGCCAGCTCCCCTTCGGACTTCCTAACCTACAATGAGCAGTTCTTC
CASSPSDFLTYNEQFF
>.|TRBJ2-5|TRBV10-1|TRBD2
TGCGCCAGCAGTGATCCGGGAGGGAGTGAGACCCAGTACTTC
CASSDPGGSETQYF
>once|TRBJ1-3|TRBV30|.
TGTGCCTGGGACCAAGCGACAGGTAGAAACACCATATATTTT
CAWDQATGRNTIYF
>.|TRBJ1-2|TRBV7-2|TRBD1
TGTGCCAGCAGCCCTTTCTCGACAGGGTCGACTGGCTACACCTTC
CASSPFSTGSTGYTF
>.|TRBJ2-1|TRBV7-9|TRBD1
TGTGCCAGCTCCCCGGACAGGGAAATCAATGAGCAGTTCTTC
CASSPDREINEQFF
>few|TRBJ2-3|TRBV29-1|TRBD1
TGCAGCGTTGAGACAGGGGCAAATACGCAGTATTTT
CSVETGANTQYF
>few|TRBJ2-7|TRBV7-9|.
TGTGCCAGCAGCTTAGGGGTAGGGAGGTACGAGCAGTACTTC
CASSLGVGRYEQYF
>once|TRBJ2-2|TRBV7-3|TRBD1
TGTGCCAGCAGCTTACAACAGGGGGGAACCGGGGAGCTGTTTTTT
CASSLQQGGTGELFF
>.|TRBJ1-1|TRBV27|.
TGTGCCAGCAGCAATGGGGTATTTGAGGGCACTGAAGCTTTCTTT
CASSNGVFEGTEAFF
>.|TRBJ2-5|TRBV7-3|TRBD2
TGTGCCAGCAGCCAGAGCGGGAGGCAAGAGACCCAGTACTTC
CASSQSGRQETQYF
>few|TRBJ2-3|TRBV6-1|.
TGTGCCAGCAGTGATCAGGGGTTGAGTACAGATACGCAGTATTTT
CASSDQGLSTDTQYF
>.|TRBJ2-5|TRBV5-1|.
TGCGCCAGCAGCATGGACGGGCAAGAGACCCAGTACTTC
CASSMDGQETQYF
>.|TRBJ2-7|TRBV4-1|TRBD2
TGCGCCAGCAGCCAAGAGGAGACTAGCGGGAGGGTCCGCTCCTACGAGCAGTACTTC
CASSQEETSGRVRSYEQYF
>.|TRBJ2-7|TRBV5-1|.
TGCGCCAGCAGGGAAGGTTCCCCGGGGGAGCAGTACTTC
CASREGSPGEQYF
>few|TRBJ1-4|TRBV6-5|.
TGTGCCAGCAGTGCACACAGTGCAACTAATGAAAAACTGTTTTTT
CASSAHSATNEKLFF
>.|TRBJ1-2|TRBV28|.
TGTGCCAGCAGGAACCAGGGTTCTAACTATGGCTACACCTTC
CASRNQGSNYGYTF
>.|TRBJ2-5|TRBV5-4|.
TGTGCCAGCCGCCGAGGCGGGGGCTACCAAGAGACCCAGTACTTC
CASRRGGGYQETQYF
>.|TRBJ1-1|TRBV7-6|.
TGTGCCAGCAGCTTAGCGCCAGGGTTGGACGAAAGCACTGAAGCTTTCTTT
CASSLAPGLDESTEAFF
>once|TRBJ1-5|TRBV28|.
TGTGCCAGCAGTTTCAGCGCGGGTGACTGGAATCAGCCCCAGCATTTT
CASSFSAGDWNQPQHF
>.|TRBJ1-4|TRBV29-1|TRBD1
TGCAGCGTTGACGACAGGGAGGCGATCGTTGCAACTAATGAAAAACTGTTTTTT
CSVDDREAIVATNEKLFF
>once|TRBJ1-6|TRBV28|.
TGTGCCAGCAGCTTCCTGGGGCTACATTCACCCCTCCACTTT
CASSFLGLHSPLHF
>.|TRBJ2-2|TRBV10-3|.
TGTGCCATCAGTGAACCGTCGAGCCTACTCGAGGGGAACACCGGGGAGCTGTTTTTT
CAISEPSSLLEGNTGELFF
>.|TRBJ2-7|TRBV14|TRBD1
TGTGCCAGCAGCCCGGGACAGGGGTGGTACGAGCAGTACTTC
CASSPGQGWYEQYF
>few|TRBJ2-3|TRBV4-1|.
TGCGCCAGCAGCCACGTACTTGCGGGGTTTAGCACAGATACGCAGTATTTT
CASSHVLAGFSTDTQYF
>.|TRBJ2-1|TRBV5-4|TRBD1
TGTGCCAGCAGCCCGAGAGGGACAGGGAAGTCTTACAATGAGCAGTTCTTC
CASSPRGTGKSYNEQFF
>.|TRBJ2-3|TRBV11-2|.
TGTGCCAGCAGCTGGAGACAGGGCACAGATACGCAGTATTTT
CASSWRQGTDTQYF
>.|TRBJ2-5|TRBV2|TRBD2
TGTGCCAGCGACGGGAGGGCCGGGGAGACCCAGTACTTC
CASDGRAGETQYF
>.|TRBJ2-2|TRBV30|TRBD1
TGTGCCTGGATGCGCAGGGGGTACACCGGGGAGCTGTTTTTT
CAWMRRGYTGELFF
>.|TRBJ1-5|TRBV4-2|.
TGTGCCAGCGGCAGGGTCGCTAGCAATCAGCCCCAGCATTTT
CASGRVASNQPQHF
>.|TRBJ1-4|TRBV28|TRBD1
TGTGCCATCGGACAGGTGTCAACTAATGAAAAACTGTTTTTT
CAIGQVSTNEKLFF
>.|TRBJ2-7|TRBV19|.
TGTGCCAGTAGTATAGGTGGCAGTAATTACGAGCAGTACTTC
CASSIGGSNYEQYF
>.|TRBJ2-7|TRBV4-1|TRBD1
TGCGCCAGCAGCCACGTCACGGGGACAGGGGACTACCCTTCCTACGAGCAGTACTTC
CASSHVTGTGDYPSYEQYF
>.|TRBJ2-7|TRBV18|TRBD1
TGTGCCAGCTCGACAGGGGCGGGCTACGAGCAGTACTTC
CASSTGAGYEQYF
>.|TRBJ2-5|TRBV19|TRBD2
TGTGCCAGTAGTATACAACCGGGACTAGCGGGGTCCCAAGAGACCCAGTACTTC
CASSIQPGLAGSQETQYF
>.|TRBJ2-2|TRBV10-3|.
TGTGCCATCAGCAGGGAAAACGGGGAGCTGTTTTTT
CAISRENGELFF
>.|TRBJ1-2|TRBV28|.
TGTGCCAGCAGCCCAATTGAGAAGAGTAACTATGGCTACACCTTC
CASSPIEKSNYGYTF
>.|TRBJ2-7|TRBV7-9|TRBD2
TGTGCCAGCAGCTTTACATCGGGAGGTCTATACGAGCAGTACTTC
CASSFTSGGLYEQYF
>few|TRBJ1-1|TRBV7-2|TRBD1
TGTGCCAGCAGCTTAAACAGGGGCACTGAAGCTTTCTTT
CASSLNRGTEAFF
>.|TRBJ1-4|TRBV18|TRBD1
TGTGCCAGCTCACCATCAGGGGGCAATAATGAAAAACTGTTTTTT
CASSPSGGNNEKLFF
>.|TRBJ2-1|TRBV9|.
TGTGCCAGCAGCCCCTACCCCGGGACACTCTCCTACAATGAGCAGCTCTTC
CASSPYPGTLSYNEQLF
>.|TRBJ1-1|TRBV14|TRBD1
TGTGCCAGCAGCCAACGCGGGACAGGGAACCGAAACACTGAAGCTTTCTTT
CASSQRGTGNRNTEAFF
>.|TRBJ2-1|TRBV6-5|TRBD1
TGTGCCTCTTCCGGACAGGAGGACAATGAGCAGTTCTTC
CASSGQEDNEQFF
>.|TRBJ2-5|TRBV7-9|.
TGTGCCAGCACCCCCCGGGAGACCCAGTACTTC
CASTPRETQYF
>.|TRBJ2-7|TRBV7-9|TRBD1
TGTGCCAGCAGCTTGACAGGGGGCTCCTACGAGCAGTACTTC
CASSLTGGSYEQYF
>.|TRBJ1-5|TRBV4-2|TRBD1
TGTGCCAGCAGCCAAACGACAGGGGGCAATCAGCCCCAGCATTTT
CASSQTTGGNQPQHF
>.|TRBJ2-7|TRBV4-3|TRBD2
TGCGCCAGCAGCCCGGGACTAGCGAGGGAGCAGTACTTC
CASSPGLAREQYF
>.|TRBJ1-1|TRBV16|TRBD1
TGTGCCAGCAGCCCGTCAGGGACAGCCATTGAGGCTTTCTTT
CASSPSGTAIEAFF
>.|TRBJ2-5|TRBV2|.
TGTGCCAGCCAGGGTTTGGCGGACCAAGAGACCCAGTACTTC
CASQGLADQETQYF
>.|TRBJ2-1|TRBV28|TRBD2
TGTGCCAGCAGTTTAGTAGGGACTAGCGGGAGAAATGAGCAGTTCTTC
CASSLVGTSGRNEQFF
>few|TRBJ2-2|TRBV9|TRBD2
TGTGCCAGCAGCCGGACTAGCGGGAGGACGAACACCGGGGAGCTGTTTTTT
CASSRTSGRTNTGELFF
>.|TRBJ1-2|TRBV19|.
TGTGCCAGTAGTATTCAGGCGACTAACTATGGCTACACCTTC
CASSIQATNYGYTF